This TCR beta chain was found in a study of cytomegalovirus exposure and HLA in healthy donors. Findings of the study overall: Among CMV-associated TCR beta chains, most appeared HLA-restricted in a later analysis. A later analysis, which compared TCR beta chains of equal frequency, found the HLA-associated ones more clonally expanded.

PCR involved 60 Vbeta and 13 Jbeta primers. Libraries were prepared by immunoSEQ multiplex PCR; TCRdb keeps only in-frame clonotypes and omits some of them. The sample includes around 100,000 clones, approximately 76% of them seen just once. Comments on this clone: The antigen is undetermined. The junction departs from the called germline gene at one end, perhaps through a read error.

This CDR3 region has 15 residues. The V gene's germline CDR1 is MGHRA and CDR2 YSYEKL. The chain carries TRBV4-1 and TRBJ2-3; TRBD1 is a possible D gene (6 bases). Sequenced material: PBMCs. The TCR comes from a woman aged 60-75 years in good health and CMV-seropositive. CDR3 in DNA: TGCGCCAGCAGCCAAGCAACAGGGAGCAGAGATACGCAGTATTTT. This codes for CASSQATGSRDTQYF.